The present T cell receptor beta chain was sequenced within a study of read filtering for tumor transcriptome and immune sequencing. Overall study: Among patients, 17 to 20 were male and more than 11 female, aged about 47 to 80 (mean about 69). Revised staging placed roughly 8 patients in R-ISS I, over 15 in II, six or seven in III.

Study-wide findings and caveats: In IR-seq, single-read clonotypes were roughly 80% of clonotypes but around 4% of reads. This fraction held mixed bone marrow immune cells after CD138-negative sorting.

Concerning this clonotype: Its antigen remains unidentified. This sequence may be a read error, since a much larger clone differs from it by one base. The CDR3 ends on some other residue instead of the conserved phenylalanine or tryptophan, so this is likely a read error.

Germline CDR1 is MNHEY and CDR2 is SVGEGT. V dropped 6 bases and J dropped 4; count of bases not matched to a gene: 6. The CDR3 is 14 residues long. The library was built from roughly 400 ng RNA with molecular barcoded adaptors for alpha/delta and beta/gamma chains. TCRdb called the reads again in MiXCR, with one record for every CDR3 protein. Among about 39,000 distinct CDR3 sequences listed, less than 15% were seen once. Material: a population of CD138-negative cells sorted from bone marrow. The sequence was collected from a donor aged 40 or over with multiple myeloma. V usage is TRBV6-2 or TRBV6-3 and J usage is TRBJ1-5, with 7 bases fitting TRBD1. CDR3: CASREEGANQPQHL. The CDR3 nucleotides are TGTGCCAGCAGGGAAGAGGGGGCAAATCAGCCCCAGCATCTT.